A selection of T cell receptor beta chains follows, all from one sample in a study of beta chain features in type 1 diabetes. The data were produced by immunoSEQ multiplex PCR, yet TCRdb's version contains in-frame clones alone and is incomplete. Of 200,000 to 300,000 clones listed, just over 20% are singletons. The sequenced sample was naive CD4+ T cells from blood. The receptors derive from a middle-aged woman with type 1 diabetes. The CDR3 runs from the conserved cysteine through the conserved F or W. D genes are given only for firm matches. Only part of the rows carry a size: once, few, many, or a class if the clone is expanded.

>few|TRBJ1-4|15|TRBV4-3|TRBD1
CASSQLTGNNEKLFF
TGCGCCAGCAGCCAACTGACAGGGAACAATGAAAAACTGTTTTTT
>NA|TRBJ2-1|14|TRBV5-4|TRBD2
CAGSTSGSFNEQFF
TGTGCCGGATCGACTAGCGGGAGCTTCAATGAGCAGTTCTTC
>NA|TRBJ2-3|15|TRBV7-2|NA
CASSLIAASTDTQYF
TGTGCCAGCAGCCTCATAGCGGCTAGCACAGATACGCAGTATTTT
>NA|TRBJ2-3|13|TRBV5-1|NA
CASSRPGADTQYF
TGCGCCAGCAGCCGACCCGGAGCAGATACGCAGTATTTT
>few|TRBJ1-5|12|TRBV28|TRBD1
CASRTGSQPQHF
TGTGCCAGCAGGACAGGGAGTCAGCCCCAGCATTTT
>NA|TRBJ1-2|14|TRBV6-6|TRBD1
CASSDLTGGLDYTF
TGTGCCAGCAGTGACCTGACAGGGGGCTTGGATTACACCTTC
>few|TRBJ2-7|15|TRBV4-3|NA
CASSQGSGFAYEQYF
TGCGCCAGCAGCCAAGGATCCGGGTTTGCCTACGAGCAGTACTTC
>few|TRBJ2-7|13|TRBV28|TRBD1
CARATGDSYEQYF
TGTGCCAGGGCGACAGGGGACTCCTACGAGCAGTACTTC
>few|TRBJ2-2|12|TRBV7-2|NA
CASSPLAGELFF
TGTGCCAGCAGCCCTTTAGCGGGGGAGCTGTTTTTT
>few|TRBJ2-7|14|TRBV2|NA
CASITEDAAYEQYF
TGTGCCAGCATCACGGAGGACGCTGCCTACGAGCAGTACTTC
>few|TRBJ2-7|14|TRBV7-2|TRBD1
CASSSPGTVYEQYF
TGTGCCAGCAGCTCCCCCGGGACAGTTTACGAGCAGTACTTC
>few|TRBJ2-7|14|TRBV4-1|NA
CASSQGSSLYEQYF
TGCGCCAGCAGCCAAGGTAGCAGCCTCTACGAGCAGTACTTC
>few|TRBJ2-5|17|TRBV27|TRBD2
CASSFGRGRAGGETQYF
TGTGCCAGCAGTTTTGGGCGCGGGAGGGCCGGAGGAGAGACCCAGTACTTC
>few|TRBJ2-7|12|TRBV28|NA
CASSPGAHEQYF
TGTGCCAGCAGTCCCGGTGCCCACGAGCAGTACTTC
>NA|TRBJ2-6|16|TRBV30|TRBD2
CAWRQMGGTGANVLTF
TGTGCCTGGAGGCAAATGGGGGGGACTGGGGCCAACGTCCTGACTTTC
>NA|TRBJ1-1|13|TRBV29-1|TRBD1
CSASHWDSTEAFF
TGCAGCGCATCCCATTGGGACAGCACTGAAGCTTTCTTT
>few|TRBJ1-5|15|TRBV5-6|TRBD1
CASSHRGFGNQPQHF
TGTGCCAGCAGCCACAGGGGATTTGGCAATCAGCCCCAGCATTTT
>NA|TRBJ1-2|12|TRBV5-1|NA
CASSYGEGGYTF
TGCGCCAGCAGCTATGGGGAGGGCGGCTACACCTTC
>few|TRBJ2-5|15|TRBV10-3|TRBD2
CAISEGTSGGETQYF
TGTGCCATCAGTGAAGGGACTAGCGGGGGAGAGACCCAGTACTTC
>NA|TRBJ1-5|14|TRBV29-1|NA
CSVVGGQPNQPQHF
TGCAGCGTTGTAGGAGGACAGCCAAATCAGCCCCAGCATTTT
>NA|TRBJ2-1|19|TRBV15|TRBD2
CATSREGLAGPLGYNEQFF
TGTGCCACCAGCAGAGAGGGGCTAGCGGGTCCCTTAGGCTACAATGAGCAGTTCTTC
>once|TRBJ1-4|13|TRBV2|NA
CASGGQGDGKLFF
TGTGCCAGTGGTGGGCAGGGCGACGGAAAACTGTTTTTT